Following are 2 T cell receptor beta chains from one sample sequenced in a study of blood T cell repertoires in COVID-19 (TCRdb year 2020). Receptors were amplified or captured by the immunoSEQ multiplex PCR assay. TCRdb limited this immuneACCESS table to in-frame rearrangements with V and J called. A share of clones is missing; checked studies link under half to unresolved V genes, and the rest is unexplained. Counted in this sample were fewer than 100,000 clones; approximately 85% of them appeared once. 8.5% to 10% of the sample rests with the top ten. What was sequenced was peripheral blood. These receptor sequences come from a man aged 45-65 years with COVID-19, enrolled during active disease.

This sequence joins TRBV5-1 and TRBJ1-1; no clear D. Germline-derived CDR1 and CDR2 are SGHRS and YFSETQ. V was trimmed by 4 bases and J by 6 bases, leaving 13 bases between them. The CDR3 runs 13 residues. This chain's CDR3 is CASSPHAGSEAFF. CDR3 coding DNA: TGCGCCAGCAGCCCTCACGCGGGTTCTGAAGCTTTCTTT.

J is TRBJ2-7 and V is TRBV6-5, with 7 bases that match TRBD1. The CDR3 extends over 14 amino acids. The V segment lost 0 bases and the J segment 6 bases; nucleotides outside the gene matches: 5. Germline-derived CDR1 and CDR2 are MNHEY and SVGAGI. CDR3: CASSYSRQGGEQYF. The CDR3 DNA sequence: TGTGCCAGCAGTTACTCGAGACAGGGCGGCGAGCAGTACTTC.